Listed below are T cell receptor beta chains from one sample, sequenced in a study of regulatory T cells in long-lasting Graves disease. Each CDR3 protein is one row after TCRdb ran MiXCR on the multiplex PCR reads. The repertoire has 510,000 or so distinct CDR3 sequences, around 12% of them found once; the top ten carry roughly 8.9%. In addition, the sample was reused for a study of T cells in Graves' hyperthyroidism and ophthalmopathy.

Sample: peripheral blood mononuclear cells (PBMCs), taken at new diagnosis, from a patient treated with antithyroid drugs. The source is a woman aged 30 to 39 with Graves disease. Each CDR3 is given with its conserved first and last residue. Each record gives: CDR3 length, D gene, clone size, V gene, J gene, CDR3 protein, CDR3 DNA. A D gene is named only where the DNA matches it firmly. Expanded clones get a size class; other rows say once, few or many, or leave the size out.

15,TRBD1,few,TRBV6-1,TRBJ2-7,CASSLPGQGIYEQYF,TGTGCCAGCAGTCTCCCGGGACAGGGGATTTACGAGCAGTACTTC
16,TRBD1,many,TRBV7-9,TRBJ1-1,CASSEAGTVMNTEAFF,TGTGCCAGCAGCGAAGCCGGGACAGTTATGAACACTGAAGCTTTCTTT
14,.,many,TRBV28,TRBJ2-1,CASSLLSRAHEQFF,TGTGCCAGCAGTTTACTCTCCCGAGCACATGAGCAGTTCTTC
15,TRBD1,many,TRBV3-1,TRBJ2-7,CASSQTGTGGIEQYF,TGTGCCAGCAGCCAGACCGGGACAGGGGGAATCGAGCAGTACTTC
15,TRBD1,many,TRBV7-2,TRBJ2-5,CASSPQSDREETQYF,TGTGCCAGCAGCCCCCAGTCCGACAGGGAAGAGACCCAGTACTTC
13,.,few,TRBV28,TRBJ2-2,CASSGLNTGELFF,TGTGCCAGCAGTGGACTGAACACCGGGGAGCTGTTTTTT
14,.,few,TRBV20-1,TRBJ2-2,CSARFAGYTGELFF,TGCAGTGCTAGATTCGCGGGCTACACCGGGGAGCTGTTTTTT
14,.,many,TRBV5-1,TRBJ2-7,CASSLDRSLYEQYF,TGCGCCAGCAGCTTGGACAGGTCTCTCTACGAGCAGTACTTC
14,.,.,TRBV7-3,TRBJ2-1,CASSLNENYNEQFF,TGTGCCAGCAGCTTAAATGAGAACTACAATGAGCAGTTCTTC
15,.,many,TRBV4-3,TRBJ2-7,CASSQEWQAPYEQYF,TGCGCCAGCAGCCAAGAATGGCAGGCCCCCTACGAGCAGTACTTC
14,.,many,TRBV27,TRBJ2-5,CASRRDPRVETQYF,TGTGCCAGCAGAAGGGACCCTAGGGTAGAGACCCAGTACTTC
15,.,few,TRBV15,TRBJ2-7,CATSRDPSDDYEQYF,TGTGCCACCAGCAGAGATCCCAGTGACGACTACGAGCAGTACTTC
16,TRBD2,once,TRBV2,TRBJ2-3,CASMLASGDSTDTQYF,TGTGCCAGCATGCTCGCTAGCGGGGATAGCACAGATACGCAGTATTTT
16,.,many,TRBV11-2,TRBJ2-6,CASRTLGGSGANVLTF,TGTGCCAGCAGGACCCTCGGGGGTTCCGGGGCCAACGTCCTGACTTTC
14,.,many,TRBV7-2,TRBJ2-1,CASRPTAINFKQFF,TGTGCCAGCAGACCGACAGCTATAAACTTCAAGCAGTTCTTC
12,.,.,TRBV7-9,TRBJ2-2,CASPLVIGELFF,TGTGCCAGCCCTTTGGTCATCGGGGAGCTGTTTTTT
15,.,many,TRBV11-2,TRBJ1-2,CASSPSFGVGGRYTF,TGTGCCAGCAGCCCCTCGTTTGGCGTTGGGGGCCGCTACACCTTC
14,.,many,TRBV7-2,TRBJ1-2,CASSLTRANYGYTF,TGTGCCAGCAGCTTAACGCGCGCAAACTATGGCTACACCTTC
15,.,few,TRBV4-1,TRBJ2-7,CASSQKLFGDYEQYF,TGCGCCAGCAGCCAAAAACTATTCGGGGACTACGAGCAGTACTTC
18,.,many,TRBV10-3,TRBJ1-4,CAISESSGSRRRGEKLFF,TGTGCCATCAGTGAGTCGTCGGGCAGCCGTAGAAGGGGTGAAAAACTGTTTTTT
14,.,many,TRBV5-5,TRBJ2-2,CASSLAQATGELFF,TGTGCCAGCAGCTTGGCACAGGCCACCGGGGAGCTGTTTTTT
14,.,many,TRBV10-3,TRBJ2-1,CAISGSGISNEQFF,TGTGCCATCAGTGGATCCGGCATCAGCAATGAGCAGTTCTTC
14,TRBD1,few,TRBV19,TRBJ1-5,CASSIGQGWQPQHF,TGTGCCAGTAGTATAGGACAGGGTTGGCAGCCCCAGCATTTT
11,.,few,TRBV20-1,TRBJ2-4,CSGALKDIQYF,TGCAGTGGGGCCTTGAAGGACATTCAGTACTTC
16,.,many,TRBV19,TRBJ1-5,CASSFRGLYSNQPQHF,TGTGCCAGTAGTTTCAGGGGCCTATACAGCAATCAGCCCCAGCATTTT
13,.,.,TRBV7-3,TRBJ1-2,CASSLSNRESYTF,TGTGCCAGCAGCTTAAGTAACAGGGAGAGCTACACCTTC
14,.,many,TRBV12-3/TRBV12-4,TRBJ2-7,CASSRSPGPYEQYF,TGTGCCAGCAGTCGCAGTCCGGGGCCCTACGAGCAGTACTTC